This entry is about one T cell receptor (beta chain). Method: immunoSEQ multiplex PCR; TCRdb's copy keeps in-frame clones and lacks some. Of 850,000 to 1,100,000 clones listed, about 72% are singletons. CDR1 and CDR2 from the germline V gene are MDHEN and SYDVKM. V lost 2 bases and J 4 bases, leaving 12 bases between the germline ends. The CDR3 has 15 residues. The data belong to a study of shared clonotypes between healthy human individuals. The sequenced sample consisted of memory CD4+ T cells from PBMCs. Subset given: CD45RA-negative fraction. The chain joins TRBV28 to TRBJ1-3; no clear D gene. The receptor was isolated from a man younger than 35 in good health. Some clones in this sample may be carry-over from other donors' samples. The chain's CDR3 is CASSLDIGVGNTIYF. CDR3 DNA sequence: TGTGCCAGCAGTTTAGACATTGGGGTGGGAAACACCATATATTTT.